The 20 T cell receptor beta chains reported below all come from one sample, sequenced in a study of blood T cell repertoires in COVID-19. Measured with immunoSEQ multiplex PCR; TCRdb has only the in-frame clones, and not every one. The table shows some 430,000 clones, with around 91% occurring only once. Sequencing was carried out using PBMCs or T cells enriched from blood (not recorded which). These TCRs come from a man between 18 and 35 years old who had recovered from COVID-19.

The J gene is TRBJ2-2, the V gene TRBV2; D ambiguous. The CDR3 has 12 residues. The V end lost 4 bases, the J end lost 9 bases, and 9 bases lay between the germline ends. CDR1 and CDR2 (germline): SNHLY, FYNNEI. CDR3 nucleotides: TGTGCCAGCAGTGTACTTATCTGGGAGCTGTTTTTT. The encoded protein is CASSVLIWELFF.

This chain links TRBV27 with TRBJ1-6; 10 bases align to TRBD1. The CDR3 covers 15 residues. The germline V gene encodes CDR1 MNHEY and CDR2 SMNVEV (reference sequence). With V trimmed by 4 bases and J by 9 bases, 6 bases remained unmatched. CDR3 residues: CASSSETGGVSPLHF. DNA of the CDR3: TGTGCCAGCAGTTCAGAGACAGGGGGCGTTTCACCCCTCCACTTT.

J is TRBJ1-2 and V is TRBV9, with 11 bases fitting TRBD1. Per germline, CDR1 SGDLS and CDR2 YYNGEE. The CDR3 spans 15 residues. V lost 0 bases to trimming and J lost 3 bases; unmatched junction nucleotides: 1. The CDR3 spells CASSVVGQGDYGYTF. CDR3 DNA: TGTGCCAGCAGCGTAGTGGGACAGGGGGACTATGGCTACACCTTC.

The gene calls are TRBV29-1 and TRBJ2-7; 8 bases are a match to TRBD1. The CDR3 contains 14 residues. The V segment lost 6 bases and the J segment 0 bases; nucleotides outside the gene matches: 7. CDR1 and CDR2 from the germline V gene are SQVTM and ANQGSEA. CDR3 sequence (DNA): TGCAGCGTCGTATCTACAGGGGGCTCCTACGAGCAGTACTTC. Its translation is CSVVSTGGSYEQYF.

The chain links TRBV10-3 to TRBJ1-1; maybe TRBD1 (5 bases). The germline V gene has CDR1 ENHRY and CDR2 SYGVKD. The CDR3 totals 15 residues. V was trimmed by 3 bases and J by 1 base, leaving 12 bases between them. In nucleotides, the CDR3 is TGTGCCATCAGTGATAGGGGAAACTCGAACACTGAAGCTTTCTTT. Translated, it gives CAISDRGNSNTEAFF.

Here the CDR3 DNA reads TGCGCCAGCAGCAACACAGGGAGAGCCTACGAGCAGTACTTC. Translated, it gives CASSNTGRAYEQYF. The gene calls are TRBV5-1 and TRBJ2-7, with D maybe TRBD1 (6 bases). Germline values: CDR1 SGHRS, CDR2 YFSETQ. Trimming shortened V by 4 bases and J by 2 bases, and 13 bases separated the two germline ends. The CDR3 is made up of 14 amino acids.

V and J are TRBV20-1 and TRBJ2-3, with TRBD2 identical over 7 bases. This CDR3 has 15 amino acids. V trimming: 3 bases; J trimming: 4 bases; junction bases outside the gene matches: 10. The germline V gene encodes CDR1 DFQATT and CDR2 SNEGSKA (reference sequence). Here the CDR3 reads CSASLGGSNSDTQYF. The CDR3 DNA is TGCAGTGCTAGTCTGGGCGGGAGTAATTCAGATACGCAGTATTTT.

This sequence joins TRBV2 and TRBJ1-4, with 11 bases aligning to TRBD1. Germline values: CDR1 SNHLY, CDR2 FYNNEI. The CDR3 length is 15 residues. J gave up 7 bases and V 6 bases, and 7 bases lay outside the gene matches. The DNA of the CDR3 is TGTGCCAGCAGATTTCAGGGACAGGGGGGTGAAAAACTGTTTTTT. Its translation is CASRFQGQGGEKLFF.

V gene TRBV14 combines with J gene TRBJ2-1, with D possibly matching TRBD2 (5 bases). In germline, CDR1 is SGHDN, CDR2 FVKESK. The CDR3 has 15 amino acids. With 2 bases removed from V and 2 bases from J, the gap between germline ends came to 10 bases. CDR3 sequence (DNA): TGTGCCAGCAGCCAATCGACGGGGACCTACAATGAGCAGTTCTTC. It specifies CASSQSTGTYNEQFF.

The chain combines TRBV20-1 with TRBJ2-2; D possibly corresponds to TRBD1 (5 bases). V lost 3 bases to trimming and J lost 5 bases, with 13 bases between them. The CDR3 is 14 residues long. Per the germline V gene, CDR1 is DFQATT and CDR2 is SNEGSKA (reference sequence). CDR3 DNA: TGCAGTGCTAGTGGGTACCAGGGTACCGGGGAGCTGTTTTTT. Its translation is CSASGYQGTGELFF.

The chain recombines TRBV6-1 with TRBJ1-6; D not resolved. Germline values: CDR1 MNHNS, CDR2 SASEGT. Trimming took 3 bases from V and 10 from J, leaving 10 bases between them. The CDR3 consists of 13 residues. The CDR3 spells CASSDWQNSPLHF. CDR3 in DNA: TGTGCCAGCAGTGATTGGCAGAACTCACCCCTCCACTTT.

This rearrangement joins TRBV12-3 or TRBV12-4 to TRBJ1-2; D call uncertain. The CDR3 totals 12 residues. V was trimmed by 7 bases and J by 3 bases, leaving 9 bases between them. The CDR3 sequence is CASTFADYGYTF. The CDR3 coding sequence is TGTGCCAGCACTTTTGCGGACTATGGCTACACCTTC.

This clone turned up a few times. The CDR3 region has the DNA TGTGCCAGCAGCGCCGCGGGTACGGCCGGGGAGCTGTTTTTT. Its protein is CASSAAGTAGELFF. The chain uses TRBV5-4 and TRBJ2-2; possibly TRBD2 for D (5 bases). Germline lookup yields CDR1 SGHNT and CDR2 YYREEE (reference sequence). The CDR3 sequence is 14 residues long. Trimming left V 4 bases short and J 6 bases short, with 13 bases between.

V gene TRBV6-5 combines with J gene TRBJ1-4, with a tentative D call TRBD1 (6 bases). The CDR3 has 15 residues. The germline CDR1 and CDR2 sequences are MNHEY and SVGAGI. V lost 6 bases and J lost 10, with 21 bases in between. CDR3 bases: TGTGCCAGCAGAAATAATGCACAGGGCGGCGGAAAACTGTTTTTT. Amino acids: CASRNNAQGGGKLFF.

The V gene is TRBV30, the J gene TRBJ1-1, with TRBD1 identical over 8 bases. Losses at the gene ends were 3 bases for V and 2 bases for J; bases not matched to a gene: 8. CDR3 length equals 15 residues. Germline CDR1 is GTSNPN and CDR2 is SVGIG (reference sequence). Here the CDR3 reads CAWRDRGSGNTEAFF. The CDR3 DNA sequence: TGTGCCTGGAGAGACAGGGGTTCGGGAAACACTGAAGCTTTCTTT.

The gene calls are TRBV9 and TRBJ2-3; 16 nucleotides match TRBD2. Losses at the gene ends were 3 bases for V and 4 bases for J; bases not matched to a gene: 14. The CDR3 totals 20 residues. The germline CDR1 and CDR2 sequences are SGDLS and YYNGEE. The CDR3: CASSDEEGTSGRGWADTQYF. CDR3 nucleotide sequence: TGTGCCAGCAGCGACGAGGAGGGGACTAGCGGGAGGGGTTGGGCAGATACGCAGTATTTT.

J is TRBJ1-5 and V is TRBV27; 10 bases map to TRBD1. CDR3 size: 14 residues. Germline V gives CDR1 MNHEY, CDR2 SMNVEV (reference sequence). With 8 bases clipped from V and 6 bases from J, the junction kept 7 bases outside the gene matches. The CDR3 spells CASAGTGESQPQHF. CDR3 DNA: TGTGCCAGCGCGGGGACAGGGGAGAGTCAGCCCCAGCATTTT.

In the case of this clone: Other DNA sequences in the same sample also yield this CDR3. The chain has TRBV18 and TRBJ1-2; 10 bases match TRBD1. The J segment lost 2 bases and the V segment lost 0 bases, leaving 0 bases of the junction unmatched. The germline V gene has CDR1 KGHSH and CDR2 LQKENI. The CDR3 is 15 amino acids. The CDR3, as DNA: TGTGCCAGCTCACCACCGGGACAGGGGAACTATGGCTACACCTTC. Protein product: CASSPPGQGNYGYTF. Variable domain in full (rest from reference TRBV18 and TRBJ1-2): NAGVMQNPRHLVRRRGQEARLRCSPMKGHSHVYWYRQLPEEGLKFMVYLQKENIIDESGMPKERFSAEFPKEGPSILRIQQVVRGDSAAYFCASSPPGQGNYGYTFGSGTRLTVV.

The gene calls are TRBV11-1 and TRBJ2-1, with TRBD2 as a possible D gene (6 bases). Germline V gene data show CDR1 as SGHAT and CDR2 as FQDESV (reference sequence). This CDR3 has 16 amino acids. Trimming removed 3 bases at V and 8 bases at J, with 20 bases between. CDR3 region: CASSLGVFAGSDEQFF. The CDR3 nucleotides are TGTGCCAGCAGCTTGGGGGTTTTTGCGGGGTCCGATGAGCAGTTCTTC.

The rearrangement links TRBV28 to TRBJ1-1; no clear D. This CDR3 spans 16 amino acids. The V gene's germline CDR1 is MDHEN and CDR2 SYDVKM. The germline V and J ends were trimmed by 3 bases and 1 base, with 15 bases remaining between them. CDR3: CASSLRFLRRNTEAFF. CDR3 bases: TGTGCCAGCAGTTTGCGCTTTTTGAGGCGGAACACTGAAGCTTTCTTT.